This entry lists 31 T cell receptor beta chains sequenced from one sample in a study of cytomegalovirus exposure and HLA in healthy donors. PCR amplification relied on 60 Vbeta primers (plus 13 Jbeta primers). Assay: immunoSEQ multiplex PCR; the TCRdb copy retains only in-frame clones and omits some. The profile shows tens of thousands of clones, about 82% of them singletons. The specimen was PBMCs. These receptors were collected from a man aged 25-40 years in good health and CMV-seronegative.

The table lists this clone with a count of one. This chain joins TRBV6-6 and TRBJ2-3; D is possibly TRBD1 (6 bases). Between the trimmed V and J ends, which lost 4 bases and 0 bases, there was a span of 11 bases. This CDR3 spans 15 amino acids. Germline V gene data show CDR1 as MNHNY and CDR2 as SVGAGI (reference sequence). The CDR3 DNA reads TGTGCCAGCAGTTCGCCAGGGGTCAGCACAGATACGCAGTATTTT. Protein: CASSSPGVSTDTQYF.

The chain joins TRBV27 to TRBJ1-2, with a tentative D call TRBD1 (5 bases). Germline values: CDR1 MNHEY, CDR2 SMNVEV (reference sequence). This CDR3 region has 14 residues. V lost 5 bases and J lost 0, with 10 bases in between. Here the CDR3 reads CASSPRVSNYGYTF. CDR3 sequence (DNA): TGTGCCAGCAGTCCCAGGGTTTCTAACTATGGCTACACCTTC.

The chain combines TRBV6-5 with TRBJ1-2; D is undetermined. Trimming removed 4 bases from V and 4 bases from J, with 7 bases in between. This CDR3 is 12 amino acids long. Germline values: CDR1 MNHEY, CDR2 SVGAGI. This CDR3 is CASSSGIYGYTF. DNA for the CDR3: TGTGCCAGCAGTTCAGGAATCTATGGCTACACCTTC.

The gene calls are TRBV4-3 and TRBJ2-1, with D uncertain. The CDR3 sequence is 14 residues long. Germline assignment: CDR1 LGHNA and CDR2 YSLEER. V was pared by 0 bases and J by 4 bases, with 7 bases between. As DNA, the CDR3 is TGCGCCAGCAGCCAAGATGACAAATACAATGAGCAGTTCTTC. Translation: CASSQDDKYNEQFF.

This rearrangement joins TRBV19 to TRBJ1-3; the D is unclear. V lost 7 bases and J 0 bases, leaving 10 bases between the germline ends. Germline CDR1 reads LNHDA; CDR2 reads SQIVND (reference sequence). The CDR3 sequence is 14 residues long. The CDR3 spells CASTPTYSGNTIYF. Here the CDR3 DNA reads TGTGCCAGTACCCCCACCTACTCTGGAAACACCATATATTTT.

The chain is built from TRBV19 and TRBJ2-2, with D uncertain. From germline, CDR1 is LNHDA and CDR2 SQIVND (reference sequence). The CDR3 has 12 residues. Trimming took 5 bases from V and 6 from J, leaving 7 bases between them. The CDR3 DNA reads as TGTGCCAGTAGTGTTCCCTCCGGGGAGCTGTTTTTT. It codes for CASSVPSGELFF.

This clone was recorded once. V gene TRBV28 combines with J gene TRBJ1-4, with D tentatively TRBD1 (6 bases). V dropped 7 bases and J dropped 7 bases, with 19 bases sitting between them. The germline V gene has CDR1 MDHEN and CDR2 SYDVKM. This CDR3 has 15 amino acids. The chain's CDR3 is CASTSGGAGVEKLFF. The CDR3, as DNA: TGTGCCAGCACCTCCGGGGGGGCCGGGGTTGAAAAACTGTTTTTT.

The J gene is TRBJ2-2, the V gene TRBV4-3; TRBD2 agrees at 10 bases. Losses at the gene ends were 4 bases for V and 5 bases for J; bases not matched to a gene: 7. This CDR3 has 16 residues. Germline assignment: CDR1 LGHNA and CDR2 YSLEER. In DNA, the CDR3 is TGCGCCAGCAGCCTTAGCGGGAGGATTGGGACCGGGGAGCTGTTTTTT. Translating it yields CASSLSGRIGTGELFF.

The chain combines TRBV7-2 with TRBJ2-3; D perhaps matches TRBD1 (5 bases). The CDR3 runs 13 residues. Trimming stripped 5 bases from V and 5 bases from J, with 11 bases between. Germline V gene sequence: CDR1 SGHTA, CDR2 FQGNSA. As DNA, the CDR3 is TGTGCCAGCAGCCTGAACAGGCGAGATACGCAGTATTTT. This gives the protein CASSLNRRDTQYF.

The CDR3 DNA reads TGTGCCAGCAGCCCCCGGGGCTCCTACAATGAGCAGTTCTTC. Residues: CASSPRGSYNEQFF. The chain carries TRBV5-4 and TRBJ2-1; a weak D match, TRBD2 (5 bases). The CDR3 length is 14 residues. CDR1 SGHNT and CDR2 YYREEE come from the germline V gene (reference sequence). The germline V and J ends were trimmed by 4 bases and 0 bases, with 8 bases remaining between them.

This clone was detected only once. This rearrangement joins TRBV2 to TRBJ2-7; 7 bases line up with TRBD2. CDR1 and CDR2 from the germline V gene are SNHLY and FYNNEI. This CDR3 contains 13 residues. V shed 6 bases, J shed 4 bases, and the junction held 6 bases outside the gene matches. The CDR3 nucleotides are TGTGCCAGCAGAAGGGATAGCGGGTACGAGCAGTACTTC. Its protein is CASRRDSGYEQYF.

The V and J genes are TRBV10-3 and TRBJ1-6; TRBD1 might be the D (5 bases). The CDR3 loop spans 16 amino acids. Germline V CDR1 and CDR2: ENHRY, SYGVKD. The V gene lost 4 bases and the J gene lost 8 bases, with 18 bases spanning the gap. CDR3 loop: CAISGGPHRLDSPLHF. In DNA, the CDR3 is TGTGCCATCAGTGGCGGCCCCCACAGGCTAGATTCACCCCTCCACTTT.

V usage is TRBV6-6 and J usage is TRBJ1-3, with D unclear. Trimming removed 2 bases from V and 0 bases from J, with 11 bases in between. The CDR3 runs to 16 residues. The germline CDR1 and CDR2 sequences are MNHNY and SVGAGI (reference sequence). This CDR3 is CASSYLGLNSGNTIYF. The CDR3 nucleotides are TGTGCCAGCAGTTACCTTGGCCTTAACTCTGGAAACACCATATATTTT.

The chain links TRBV19 to TRBJ2-1, with D hard to call. The V and J ends lost 1 base and 3 bases respectively, with 4 bases between them. Germline CDR1 reads LNHDA; CDR2 reads SQIVND (reference sequence). The length of the CDR3 is 13 residues. CDR3: CASSIGDYNEQFF. CDR3 DNA sequence: TGTGCCAGTAGTATAGGCGACTACAATGAGCAGTTCTTC.

This chain joins TRBV28 and TRBJ1-1, with D perhaps TRBD1 (6 bases). Trimming left V 2 bases short and J 1 base short, with 17 bases between. The CDR3 runs 17 residues. Per germline, CDR1 MDHEN and CDR2 SYDVKM. The CDR3 spells CASSLVGQPIPNTEAFF. The CDR3 DNA is TGTGCCAGCAGTTTAGTGGGACAACCTATCCCGAACACTGAAGCTTTCTTT.

This chain uses TRBV7-8 with TRBJ1-5; no firm D call. V was cut by 5 bases and J by 3 bases, with 11 bases left in between. The CDR3 covers 14 residues. CDR1 is SGHVS, CDR2 FQNEAQ, per germline. The CDR3 DNA is TGTGCCAGCAGCCCGGACTCCAACAATCAGCCCCAGCATTTT. Translating gives CASSPDSNNQPQHF.

This chain uses TRBV18 with TRBJ2-1, with D perhaps TRBD2 (7 bases). Germline V gives CDR1 KGHSH, CDR2 LQKENI. The CDR3 extends over 15 amino acids. V was shortened by 3 bases and J by 4 bases, with 13 bases between the two germline ends. The CDR3 reads CASSPVGGRYNEQFF. CDR3 in DNA: TGTGCCAGCTCACCGGTCGGGGGGCGGTACAATGAGCAGTTCTTC.

This clone has only one observation. The chain combines TRBV19 with TRBJ1-4; D is uncertain. V was shortened by 2 bases and J by 5 bases, with 12 bases between the two germline ends. The germline V gene has CDR1 LNHDA and CDR2 SQIVND (reference sequence). This CDR3 has 15 residues. CDR3 sequence (DNA): TGTGCCAGTAGTATATTCGGGGTCCTGAATGAAAAACTGTTTTTT. Translated: CASSIFGVLNEKLFF.

The chain employs TRBV28 and TRBJ1-4; maybe TRBD1 (5 bases). V lost 5 bases, J lost 8 bases, and 18 bases lay in between. Germline lookup yields CDR1 MDHEN and CDR2 SYDVKM. The CDR3 consists of 15 residues. CDR3 loop: CASSPGGAAREKLFF. CDR3 DNA: TGTGCCAGCAGTCCGGGAGGGGCTGCTCGAGAAAAACTGTTTTTT.

CDR3 sequence (DNA): TGTGCCAGTAGTAGGCCAGGGGGTACTAATTCACCCCTCCACTTT. The encoded protein is CASSRPGGTNSPLHF. This chain uses TRBV19 with TRBJ1-6; 7 positions agree with TRBD1. The germline V gene encodes CDR1 LNHDA and CDR2 SQIVND (reference sequence). CDR3 length equals 15 residues. The J segment lost 6 bases and the V segment lost 4 bases, leaving 6 bases of the junction unmatched.

The V call is TRBV7-9, the J call TRBJ2-7; TRBD2 might be the D (6 bases). CDR3 size: 16 residues. CDR1 and CDR2 from the germline V gene are SEHNR and FQNEAQ (reference sequence). Trimming removed 1 base from V and 2 bases from J, with 15 bases in between. As DNA, the CDR3 is TGTGCCAGCAGCTTAGGGGGACTCACCATCGCCTACGAGCAGTACTTC. Encoded protein: CASSLGGLTIAYEQYF.

The sample holds one count of this clone. The CDR3 loop reads CASMGLRSYNEQFF. Written as DNA, the CDR3 is TGTGCCAGCATGGGCCTCCGGTCATACAATGAGCAGTTCTTC. The chain joins TRBV2 to TRBJ2-1; D is undetermined. The CDR3 is 14 amino acids. With 7 bases removed from V and 4 bases from J, the gap between germline ends came to 14 bases. CDR1 and CDR2 from the germline V gene are SNHLY and FYNNEI.

For the CDR3, the DNA is TGTGCCAGCAGCCCCCAGCCGGACATCAACTATGGCTACACCTTC. Its protein is CASSPQPDINYGYTF. The chain recombines TRBV9 with TRBJ1-2, with a weak D call TRBD1 (5 bases). This CDR3 has 15 residues. Trimming took 4 bases from V and 2 from J, leaving 15 bases between them. Germline V CDR1 and CDR2: SGDLS, YYNGEE.

The rearrangement joins TRBV7-9 to TRBJ2-7, with D possibly TRBD1 on 5 matching bases. There are 13 residues in the CDR3. Trimming took 6 bases from V and 2 from J, leaving 11 bases between them. Germline loops: CDR1 SEHNR, CDR2 FQNEAQ (reference sequence). CDR3 loop: CASRPSGPYEQYF. The CDR3 region has the DNA TGTGCCAGCAGGCCGTCAGGGCCCTACGAGCAGTACTTC.

The V call is TRBV27, the J call TRBJ1-1; TRBD1 aligns across 7 bases. The J segment lost 1 base and the V segment lost 2 bases, leaving 7 bases of the junction unmatched. The germline V gene has CDR1 MNHEY and CDR2 SMNVEV (reference sequence). CDR3 length equals 16 residues. CDR3 bases: TGTGCCAGCAGTTTAAGGGGACAGAGATCGAACACTGAAGCTTTCTTT. This gives the protein CASSLRGQRSNTEAFF.

This clone has a single count. The chain links TRBV6-5 to TRBJ2-1; 11 nucleotides agree with TRBD1. Unmatched junction bases numbered 6, after V lost 4 bases and J lost 7 bases. There are 15 residues in the CDR3. Per germline, CDR1 MNHEY and CDR2 SVGAGI. The CDR3 region is CASSLPGQGVNEQFF. The DNA for the CDR3 is TGTGCCAGCAGTTTGCCGGGACAGGGGGTAAATGAGCAGTTCTTC.

For the CDR3, the DNA is TGTGCCAGCAGTGTTCCGGGACTCCGCCACGGGAAGTTTTACAATGAGCAGTTCTTC. Protein sequence: CASSVPGLRHGKFYNEQFF. The chain carries TRBV6-1 and TRBJ2-1, with D tentatively TRBD2 (6 bases). Looked up from germline, CDR1 is MNHNS and CDR2 is SASEGT. The CDR3 extends over 19 amino acids. V lost 4 bases and J lost 4, with 26 bases in between.

This clone was seen more than once but under ten times. The V call is TRBV11-3, the J call TRBJ2-5, with 7 nucleotides matching TRBD2. In germline, CDR1 is SGHNT, CDR2 YENEEA. The CDR3 is 13 amino acids. Trimming took 5 bases from V and 2 from J; bases not matched to a gene: 2. CDR3 DNA sequence: TGTGCCAGCAGCGTGGGACTACAAGAGACCCAGTACTTC. Amino acids: CASSVGLQETQYF.

The chain is built from TRBV7-2 and TRBJ1-1; D remains ambiguous. Trimming removed 5 bases from V and 3 bases from J, with 19 bases in between. This CDR3 has 16 residues. Germline-derived CDR1 and CDR2 are SGHTA and FQGNSA. In DNA, the CDR3 is TGTGCCAGCAGCCCGCGGGTCTTTTCTATGGACACTGAAGCTTTCTTT. Translation gives CASSPRVFSMDTEAFF.

J is TRBJ2-3 and V is TRBV6-5; 8 nucleotides line up with TRBD1. CDR3 length: 16 amino acids. CDR1 and CDR2 from the germline V gene are MNHEY and SVGAGI. After removal of 2 bases from V and 4 bases from J, the junction contained 8 bases not matched to a gene. The CDR3 DNA reads as TGTGCCAGCAGTTACAATTCCGCAGGGGGCTCAGATACGCAGTATTTT. Its translation: CASSYNSAGGSDTQYF.

This chain links TRBV7-2 with TRBJ2-2, with 8 bases matching TRBD2. CDR3 length: 15 amino acids. Per germline, CDR1 SGHTA and CDR2 FQGNSA. J was trimmed by 4 bases and V by 7 bases; bases with no gene match: 8. The CDR3 coding sequence is TGTGCCAGCACCTACCTTCTAGCGGGCACCGGGGAGCTGTTTTTT. Translating gives CASTYLLAGTGELFF.